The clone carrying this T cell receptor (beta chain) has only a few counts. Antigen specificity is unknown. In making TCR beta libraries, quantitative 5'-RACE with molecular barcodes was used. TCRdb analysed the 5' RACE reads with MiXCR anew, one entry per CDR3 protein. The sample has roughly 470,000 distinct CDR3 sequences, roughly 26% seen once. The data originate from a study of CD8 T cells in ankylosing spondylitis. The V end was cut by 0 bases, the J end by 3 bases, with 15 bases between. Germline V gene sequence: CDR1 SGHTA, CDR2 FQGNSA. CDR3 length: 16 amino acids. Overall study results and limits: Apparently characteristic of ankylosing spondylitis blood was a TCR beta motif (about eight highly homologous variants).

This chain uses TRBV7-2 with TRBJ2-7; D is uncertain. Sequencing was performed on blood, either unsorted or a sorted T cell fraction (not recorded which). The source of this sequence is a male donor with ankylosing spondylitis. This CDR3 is CASSLASGRRLYEQYF. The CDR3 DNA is TGTGCCAGCAGCTTAGCGTCCGGCCGCCGCCTCTACGAGCAGTACTTC.